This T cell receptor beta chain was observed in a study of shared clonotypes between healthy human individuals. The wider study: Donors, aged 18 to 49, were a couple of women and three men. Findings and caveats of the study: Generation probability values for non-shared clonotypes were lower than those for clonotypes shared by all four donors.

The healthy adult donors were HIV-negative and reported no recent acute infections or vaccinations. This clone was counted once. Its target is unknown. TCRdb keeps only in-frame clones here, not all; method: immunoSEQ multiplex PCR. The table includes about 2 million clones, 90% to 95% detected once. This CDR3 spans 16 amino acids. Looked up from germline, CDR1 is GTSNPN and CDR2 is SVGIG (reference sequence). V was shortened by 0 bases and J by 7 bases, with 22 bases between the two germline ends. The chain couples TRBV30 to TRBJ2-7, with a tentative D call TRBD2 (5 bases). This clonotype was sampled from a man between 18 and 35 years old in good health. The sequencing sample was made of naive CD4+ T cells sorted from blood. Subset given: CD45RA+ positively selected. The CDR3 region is CAWSVYRGLGSGEQYF. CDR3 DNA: TGTGCCTGGAGTGTTTACAGAGGACTCGGGTCGGGGGAGCAGTACTTC.